The source of this TCR beta chain is a study of beta chain features in type 1 diabetes. Study-level findings and limits: The study notes PCR might favor shorter templates equally in patients and controls. Lower insertion and higher deletion counts appeared at VDJ junctions in type 1 diabetes patients. HLA influence on TCRB rearrangement stayed unresolved here. Among patients with Type 1 diabetes, TCRB CDR3s were moderately but significantly shorter in every one of the four CD4+ subsets.

This CDR3 contains 14 residues. CDR1 SGHVS and CDR2 FQNEAQ come from the germline V gene. V was clipped by 4 bases and J by 7 bases, with 16 bases between them. The sequenced template was cDNA made from the entire isolated RNA. Produced via immunoSEQ multiplex PCR; TCRdb's table is partial and in-frame only. The sample lists hundreds of thousands of clones, about 14% seen once, with roughly 0.04% in the top ten. Only a few counts were recorded for this clone. Its target is not known. Sorting of CD4+ naive, central memory, regulatory and stem cell-like memory cells was performed via CD45RO/CCR7/CD25/CD127/CD95/CD27.

This chain links TRBV7-8 with TRBJ1-2; D remains ambiguous. Sequenced: naive CD4+ T cells from blood. The receptor's source is a man aged 18 to 35 with type 1 diabetes. The DNA of the CDR3 is TGTGCCAGCAGCTCGGATATTAACTATGTTGGCTACACCTTC. Its translation: CASSSDINYVGYTF.